This T cell receptor beta chain was captured in a study of T cell responses to AZD1222 COVID-19 vaccine. Study observations and caveats: CD4 TCRs covered the whole spike, strongest at regions 160-218 and 743-854. Close to half of spike-specific TCRs reportedly recognize unmutated variant regions.

The V gene lost 3 bases and the J gene lost 4 bases, with 15 bases spanning the gap. CDR1 and CDR2 (germline): MDHEN, SYDVKM. The CDR3 extends over 15 amino acids. Generated by immunoSEQ multiplex PCR, the TCRdb table keeps only in-frame clones and is missing some. The sample contains roughly 51,000 clones, approximately 83% of which appear only once. A note on this clone: Antigen specificity is unknown.

V usage is TRBV28 and J usage is TRBJ1-1, with D possibly matching TRBD1 (5 bases). The sample in question was peripheral blood, obtained 28 days after the second AZD1222 dose. This sequence originates from an adult who received the AZD1222 COVID-19 vaccine. CDR3 sequence: CASSLSQGLGTEAFF. The CDR3 DNA reads as TGTGCCAGCAGTTTGTCCCAGGGCCTGGGCACTGAAGCTTTCTTT.